This entry concerns a single T cell receptor beta chain. The antigen is not known. CDR3 length: 13 residues. The germline CDR1 and CDR2 sequences are SGHDN and FVKESK. V lost 7 bases and J lost 2, with 11 bases in between. This entry comes from a study of shared clonotypes between healthy human individuals. It was at deep level that the assay was run. Clones were read by immunoSEQ multiplex PCR, and TCRdb kept only the in-frame ones, dropping some. Among approximately 2.4 million clones listed, nearly 97% were seen once. Study findings and constraints: The sharing of about 5% of naive CD4 clonotypes was seen across a handful of donors. Compared with memory subsets, naive subsets generally had larger estimated richness. Among donors, sharing of clonotypes was expected to be affected by sequencing depth.

V is TRBV14 and J is TRBJ2-5, with unresolved D. The sequence was collected from a man between 18 and 29 years old in good health. Sequenced input: naive CD4+ T cells sorted from blood. The subset here: CD45RA+ positively selected. CDR3 residues: CASMRGQQETQYF. The CDR3 nucleotides read TGTGCCAGCATGCGAGGCCAACAAGAGACCCAGTACTTC. The entire variable domain, with the rest obtained from reference TRBV14 and TRBJ2-5, is as follows: EAGVTQFPSHSVIEKGQTVTLRCDPISGHDNLYWYRRVMGKEIKFLLHFVKESKQDESGMPNNRFLAERTGGTYSTLKVQPAELEDSGVYFCASMRGQQETQYFGPGTRLLVL.